This T cell receptor beta chain comes out of a study of blood T cell repertoires in COVID-19. Original analysis: Reference gene primers were amplified, and this amplification served to estimate nucleated cell counts. Libraries were prepared by immunoSEQ multiplex PCR; TCRdb keeps only in-frame clonotypes and omits some of them. The DNA was the basis for D and trimming; V, J and clone size are from that table. The repertoire holds around 260,000 clones, with approximately 83% as singletons. Trimming removed 0 bases from V and 8 bases from J; junction bases left unmatched: 6. CDR3 length: 15 residues. CDR1 is LGHNA, CDR2 YSLEER, per germline.

Specimen: peripheral blood. The clonotype comes from a person between 65 and 79 years old with COVID-19, enrolled during active disease. The chain combines TRBV4-3 with TRBJ1-4, with TRBD1 matching 7 bases. DNA of the CDR3: TGCGCCAGCAGCCAAGATAGGCAGGGGGTAGAAAAACTGTTTTTT. Its protein is CASSQDRQGVEKLFF.